Below are 22 T cell receptor beta chains sequenced from a single sample in a study of regulatory T cells in long-lasting Graves disease (dated by TCRdb to about 2021). Read against the paper, the sample's time point label means: newly diagnosed GD, antithyroid drugs for less than 3 months. RNA was extracted from PBMCs in TRIzol for both TCR sequencing and RNA sequencing. Library prep was done by multiplex PCR. Instrument on record: Illumina HiSeq 4000. iRepertoire HTBI primers and Arm-PCR amplification of CDR3 regions were used to construct TCR beta libraries. Starting from the raw public reads, TCRdb applied fastp trimming at Q25, assembled clones with MiXCR and retained in-frame beta chains. Each record represents a unique CDR3 protein, reported with the most common genes and DNA among its rows. Across this sample there are around 500,000 distinct CDR3 sequences, with roughly 14% seen only once. The ten largest clonotypes hold 10% of the sample.

The same specimen was also included in a second study, on T cells in Graves' hyperthyroidism and ophthalmopathy.

The sample here was peripheral blood mononuclear cells (PBMCs), taken at new diagnosis, from a patient treated with antithyroid drugs. These receptors originate from a man aged 25-45 years with Graves disease. Donor details come from another sample of the same person, matched by shared clones.

This clonotype showed up many times. The genes are TRBV20-1 and TRBJ2-2, with a weak D call TRBD1 (5 bases). Germline V lookup: CDR1 DFQATT, CDR2 SNEGSKA (reference sequence). The ends were cut back, 6 bases at V and 4 bases at J, with 12 bases in the middle. This CDR3 is built from 13 residues. The CDR3 nucleotides read TGCAGTGCGACCCCGCAGGGCACCGGGGAGCTGTTTTTT. It translates to CSATPQGTGELFF.

In this sample, this clonotype turned up many times. The V and J genes are TRBV20-1 and TRBJ1-1; 10 bases are shared with TRBD1. The V gene's germline CDR1 is DFQATT and CDR2 SNEGSKA (reference sequence). The CDR3 length is 14 residues. The CDR3 is CSGGQGLGNTEAFF. The CDR3 nucleotides read TGCAGCGGGGGACAGGGGCTCGGGAACACTGAAGCTTTCTTT.

V is TRBV20-1 and J is TRBJ2-5; 8 nucleotides agree with TRBD2. Looked up from germline, CDR1 is DFQATT and CDR2 is SNEGSKA (reference sequence). V shed 0 bases, J shed 5 bases, and the junction held 8 bases outside the gene matches. CDR3 length equals 15 residues. The CDR3 sequence is CSARESSGSSETQYF. The CDR3, as DNA: TGCAGTGCTAGAGAATCCAGCGGGAGTTCGGAGACCCAGTACTTC.

This clonotype was recorded at least ten times. The chain joins TRBV11-3 to TRBJ2-1, with TRBD2 identical over 13 bases. The CDR3 is 16 residues long. Germline CDR1 is SGHNT and CDR2 is YENEEA. The trim removed 5 bases at V and 6 bases at J, leaving 7 bases unmatched. CDR3 protein: CASSLAGTSGVNEQFF. The CDR3 DNA sequence: TGTGCCAGCAGCCTCGCCGGGACTAGCGGGGTCAATGAGCAGTTCTTC.

The chain combines TRBV11-2 with TRBJ2-7; 10 bases fit TRBD1. The CDR3 loop spans 14 amino acids. In germline, CDR1 is SGHAT, CDR2 FQNNGV. V gave up 5 bases and J gave up 6 bases; unmatched junction bases: 7. CDR3 residues: CASSEGGQGSEQYF. The CDR3 DNA reads TGTGCCAGCAGCGAAGGGGGACAGGGGTCCGAGCAGTACTTC.

The V call is TRBV24-1, the J call TRBJ2-1, with a weak D call TRBD1 (6 bases). The V end was cut by 1 base, the J end by 3 bases, with 12 bases between. This CDR3 comprises 16 residues. From germline, CDR1 is KGHDR and CDR2 SFDVKD. In DNA form, the CDR3 reads TGTGCCACCAGTGATTTCGGAGGACAGCGCTACAATGAGCAGTTCTTC. Residues: CATSDFGGQRYNEQFF.

This clonotype was found many times. The chain has TRBV7-2 and TRBJ1-1, with D uncertain. Trimming removed 2 bases at V and 6 bases at J, with 13 bases between. CDR1 is SGHTA and CDR2 is FQGNSA in the germline V gene. The CDR3 contains 14 residues. CDR3 residues: CASSLNLGSPEAFF. CDR3 DNA sequence: TGTGCCAGCAGCTTAAATTTGGGGTCGCCTGAAGCTTTCTTT.

This clonotype was recorded many times. The CDR3 sequence: CASSLGGAPNTEAFF. CDR3 in DNA: TGTGCCAGCAGTTTAGGGGGGGCGCCGAATACTGAAGCTTTCTTT. The chain recombines TRBV12-3 or TRBV12-4 with TRBJ1-1; possibly TRBD1 for D (6 bases). V was shortened by 1 base and J by 5 bases, with 14 bases between the two germline ends. The CDR3 runs to 15 residues.

Note on this clonotype: A far larger clone is one nucleotide away, so this likely arose from a read error. The gene calls are TRBV7-9 and TRBJ2-7; 12 bases align to TRBD2. The J segment lost 2 bases and the V segment lost 5 bases, leaving 4 bases of the junction unmatched. Germline loops: CDR1 SEHNR, CDR2 FQNEAQ (reference sequence). There are 15 residues in the CDR3. This chain's CDR3 is CASSQTSGRPYEQYF. CDR3 coding DNA: TGTGCCAGCAGCCAAACTAGCGGGAGGCCCTACGAGCAGTACTTC.

This clonotype has ten or more counts. The V call is TRBV12-3 or TRBV12-4, the J call TRBJ2-7, with D perhaps TRBD2 (6 bases). Trimming pared 0 bases from V and 3 bases from J, leaving 9 bases between. The CDR3 consists of 14 residues. The CDR3 protein is CASSLAGGDYEQYF. The CDR3 region has the DNA TGTGCCAGCAGTTTAGCAGGCGGGGACTACGAGCAGTACTTC.

About this clonotype itself: This likely came from a read error, as a far larger clone is one base away. V is TRBV7-9 and J is TRBJ2-3; a possible D gene is TRBD2 (5 bases). The closer fit of TRBJ2-5 to the DNA end suggests the J call may be wrong. Germline values: CDR1 SEHNR, CDR2 FQNEAQ (reference sequence). The length of the CDR3 is 15 residues. CDR3 bases: TGTGCCAGCAGCTTGTTCCCTCAGCGGAGAGAGGCCCAGTACTTC. Protein: CASSLFPQRREAQYF.

This clonotype was detected ten times or more. The chain carries TRBV12-3 or TRBV12-4 and TRBJ2-1; TRBD2 agrees at 8 bases. The CDR3 loop spans 16 amino acids. V dropped 5 bases and J dropped 7; count of bases not matched to a gene: 13. CDR3: CASSPGGRMTWNEQFF. The CDR3 DNA follows: TGTGCCAGCAGTCCGGGCGGGAGGATGACTTGGAATGAGCAGTTCTTC.

Turning to this clonotype: Mismatch with germline at one junction end may stem from a read error. The rearrangement links TRBV29-1 to TRBJ1-2; tentatively, D is TRBD1 (6 bases). CDR1 is SQVTM and CDR2 is ANQGSEA in the germline V gene. This CDR3 region has 14 residues. CDR3 region: CGVEGGAVNYGYTF. Written as DNA, the CDR3 is TGCGGCGTTGAAGGGGGGGCGGTTAACTATGGCTACACCTTC.

With regard to this clonotype: Since a much larger clone is just one base distant, this may be a read error. This chain connects TRBV29-1 to TRBJ2-1, with a possible D match to TRBD1 (5 bases). The CDR3 is 13 amino acids. V lost 1 base to trimming and J lost 7 bases, with 11 bases between them. Germline lookup yields CDR1 SQVTM and CDR2 ANQGSEA. The CDR3 nucleotides read TGCAGCGTTGAAGGCTTTCAGGGAAATGAGCAGTTCTTC. Its translation: CSVEGFQGNEQFF.

This chain links TRBV15 with TRBJ1-5; D call uncertain. V lost 11 bases to trimming and J lost 4 bases, with 12 bases between them. The germline V gene has CDR1 LNHNV and CDR2 YYDKDF (reference sequence). The CDR3 spans 12 residues. DNA of the CDR3: TGTGCCGCCGGGGAGGGAAATCAGCCCCAGCATTTT. Its translation: CAAGEGNQPQHF.

This clonotype showed up many times. This sequence joins TRBV7-3 and TRBJ2-3; D possibly corresponds to TRBD2 (6 bases). CDR1 is SGHTA and CDR2 is FQGTGA in the germline V gene. V was cut by 4 bases and J by 6 bases, with 11 bases left in between. CDR3 size: 13 residues. CDR3 bases: TGTGCCAGCAGCTCCTCCGGAGGGGATACGCAGTATTTT. As protein: CASSSSGGDTQYF.

This clonotype was seen once. The V gene is TRBV10-1, the J gene TRBJ2-3; 11 bases are shared with TRBD2. CDR1 is WNHNN and CDR2 is SYGVQD in the germline V gene (reference sequence). The V and J ends lost 10 bases and 5 bases, in that order; junction bases with no gene match: 5. The CDR3 sequence is 13 residues long. The CDR3 DNA is TGCGCCACCGGGACTAGCGGAAGAGATACGCAGTATTTT. It specifies CATGTSGRDTQYF.

V usage is TRBV20-1 and J usage is TRBJ2-5; no reliable D call. The V end lost 6 bases, the J end lost 5 bases, and 16 bases lay between the germline ends. Germline CDR1 reads DFQATT; CDR2 reads SNEGSKA (reference sequence). This CDR3 region has 13 residues. Here the CDR3 reads CSAMRRALETQYF. The CDR3, as DNA: TGCAGTGCCATGAGACGGGCTCTCGAGACCCAGTACTTC.

This clonotype was picked up many times. J is TRBJ2-2 and V is TRBV20-1; tentative D call: TRBD2 (6 bases). From germline, CDR1 is DFQATT and CDR2 SNEGSKA (reference sequence). CDR3 size: 14 residues. V gave up 3 bases and J gave up 3 bases, with 11 bases separating them. The CDR3 DNA follows: TGCAGTGCTAGTATCCGGGAGCACACCGGGGAGCTGTTTTTT. It yields the protein CSASIREHTGELFF.

This clonotype was observed many times. The chain has TRBV13 and TRBJ2-1, with 9 nucleotides matching TRBD1. CDR3 length equals 15 residues. Trimming took 2 bases from V and 6 from J; bases not matched to a gene: 5. CDR1 PRHDT and CDR2 FYEKMQ come from the germline V gene (reference sequence). This CDR3 is CASSLTGQGSNEQFF. The CDR3 DNA is TGTGCCAGCAGCTTAACGGGACAGGGAAGCAATGAGCAGTTCTTC.

This chain links TRBV12-5 with TRBJ1-2; 9 nucleotides line up with TRBD1. Germline CDR1 and CDR2: LGHNT and FRNRAP. Unmatched junction bases numbered 7, after V lost 6 bases and J lost 5 bases. The CDR3 has 14 residues. This CDR3 reads CASGPGTGRYGYTF. CDR3 nucleotide sequence: TGTGCTAGTGGCCCCGGGACAGGGAGGTATGGCTACACCTTC.

In this sample, this clonotype turned up many times. CDR3 protein: CSARDSRYDTQYF. The CDR3 nucleotides read TGCAGTGCTAGAGATTCCAGATATGATACGCAGTATTTT. V usage is TRBV20-1 and J usage is TRBJ2-3; D unclear. The CDR3 sequence is 13 residues long. The V and J ends lost 0 bases and 6 bases respectively, with 10 bases between them. Germline CDR1 and CDR2: DFQATT and SNEGSKA (reference sequence).